The clone carrying this TCR beta chain was seen a few times. Germline loops: CDR1 LNHDA, CDR2 SQIVND (reference sequence). This CDR3 comprises 15 residues. V was trimmed by 3 bases and J by 9 bases, leaving 18 bases between them. This sample is drawn from a study of T cells after yellow fever vaccination. TCRdb redid the calling of the 5' RACE reads with MiXCR, one entry per CDR3 protein. Of over 250,000 distinct CDR3 sequences in the sample, approximately 4% were seen once. This TCR derives from a man aged 18 to 30 who received the YFV17D yellow fever vaccine. This rearrangement joins TRBV19 to TRBJ2-1; possibly TRBD2 for D (6 bases). Sequencing used PBMCs, obtained 5 days after the yellow fever booster vaccination. The CDR3 sequence is CASSMTRNGFSEQFF. The CDR3 region has the DNA TGTGCCAGTAGTATGACTAGAAACGGCTTCAGTGAGCAGTTCTTC.